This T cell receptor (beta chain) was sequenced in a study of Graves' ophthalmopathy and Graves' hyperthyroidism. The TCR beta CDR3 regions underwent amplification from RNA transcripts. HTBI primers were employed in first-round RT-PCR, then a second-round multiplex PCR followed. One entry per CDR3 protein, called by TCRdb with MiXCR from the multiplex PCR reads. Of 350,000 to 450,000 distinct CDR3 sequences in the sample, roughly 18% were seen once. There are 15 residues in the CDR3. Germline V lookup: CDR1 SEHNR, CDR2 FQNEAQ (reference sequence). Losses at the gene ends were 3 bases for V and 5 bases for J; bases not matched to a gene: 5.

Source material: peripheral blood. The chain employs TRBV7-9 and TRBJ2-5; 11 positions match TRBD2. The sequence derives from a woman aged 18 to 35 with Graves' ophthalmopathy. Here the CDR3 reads CASSFELAGVETQYF. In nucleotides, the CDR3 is TGTGCCAGCAGCTTTGAACTAGCGGGAGTGGAGACCCAGTACTTC.